This T cell receptor beta chain was found in a study of cytomegalovirus exposure and HLA in healthy donors. This clone was counted only a few times. Its antigen is not known. Notes on the study in general: In a later analysis, parvovirus B19, influenza, CMV and Epstein-Barr virus appeared linked to several top co-occurrence clusters.

Trimming left V 6 bases short and J 6 bases short, with 14 bases between. CDR3 length equals 13 residues. Germline lookup yields CDR1 MNHEY and CDR2 SVGAGI. The study ran its PCR with 60 Vbeta and 13 Jbeta primers. Generated by immunoSEQ multiplex PCR, the TCRdb table keeps only in-frame clones and is missing some. The table lists 130,000 to 150,000 clones, approximately 83% of them singletons, with around 2% in the top ten. This rearrangement joins TRBV6-5 to TRBJ1-1; maybe TRBD1 (5 bases). This sequence originates from a woman in her forties in good health and CMV-seronegative. The sample consisted of PBMCs. CDR3 nucleotide sequence: TGTGCCAGCAGCAGGGTCGGACGCGCTGAAGCTTTCTTT. Protein: CASSRVGRAEAFF.